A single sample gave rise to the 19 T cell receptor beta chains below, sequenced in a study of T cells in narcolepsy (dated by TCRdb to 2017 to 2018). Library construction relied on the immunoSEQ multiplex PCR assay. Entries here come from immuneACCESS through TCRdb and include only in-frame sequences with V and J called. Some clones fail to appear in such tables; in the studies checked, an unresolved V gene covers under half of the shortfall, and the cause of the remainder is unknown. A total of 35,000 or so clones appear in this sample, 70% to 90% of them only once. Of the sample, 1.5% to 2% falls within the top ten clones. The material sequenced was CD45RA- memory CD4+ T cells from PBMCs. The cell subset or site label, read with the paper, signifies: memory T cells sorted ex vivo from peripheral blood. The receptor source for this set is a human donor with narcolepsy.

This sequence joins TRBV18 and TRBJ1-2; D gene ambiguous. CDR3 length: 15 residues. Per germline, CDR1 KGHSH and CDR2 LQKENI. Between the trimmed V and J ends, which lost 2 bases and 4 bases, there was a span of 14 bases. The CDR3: CASSPGDPHIYGYTF. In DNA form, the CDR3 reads TGTGCCAGCTCACCAGGGGATCCCCACATCTATGGCTACACCTTC.

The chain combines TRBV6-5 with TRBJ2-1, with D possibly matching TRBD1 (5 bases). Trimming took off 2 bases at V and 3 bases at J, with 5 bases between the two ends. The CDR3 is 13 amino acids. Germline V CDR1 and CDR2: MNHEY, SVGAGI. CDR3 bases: TGTGCCAGCAGTTACAGGGGCTACAATGAGCAGTTCTTC. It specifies CASSYRGYNEQFF.

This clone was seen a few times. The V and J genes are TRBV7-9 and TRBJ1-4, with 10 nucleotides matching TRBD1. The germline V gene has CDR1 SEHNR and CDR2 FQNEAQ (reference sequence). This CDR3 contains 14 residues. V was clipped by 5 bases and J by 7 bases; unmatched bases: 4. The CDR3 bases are TGTGCCAGCAGCCGGGGACAGGGGTCTGAAAAACTGTTTTTT. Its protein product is CASSRGQGSEKLFF.

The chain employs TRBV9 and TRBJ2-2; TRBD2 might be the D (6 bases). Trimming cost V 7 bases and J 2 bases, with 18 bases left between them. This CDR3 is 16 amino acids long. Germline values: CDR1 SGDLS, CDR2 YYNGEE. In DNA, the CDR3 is TGTGCCAGCCGGCAGTCGGGGACTTCAAACACCGGGGAGCTGTTTTTT. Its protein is CASRQSGTSNTGELFF.

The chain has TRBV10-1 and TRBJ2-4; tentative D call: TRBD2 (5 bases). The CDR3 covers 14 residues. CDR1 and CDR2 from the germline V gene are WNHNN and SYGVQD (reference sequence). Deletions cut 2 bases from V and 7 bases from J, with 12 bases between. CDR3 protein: CASSEGLAKNIQYF. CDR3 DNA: TGCGCCAGCAGTGAGGGCCTAGCTAAGAACATTCAGTACTTC.

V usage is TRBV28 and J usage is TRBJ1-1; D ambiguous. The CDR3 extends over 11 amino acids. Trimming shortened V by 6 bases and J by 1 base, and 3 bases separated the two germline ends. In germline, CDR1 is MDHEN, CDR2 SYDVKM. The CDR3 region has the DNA TGTGCCAGCAGGCGGAACACTGAAGCTTTCTTT. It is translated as CASRRNTEAFF.

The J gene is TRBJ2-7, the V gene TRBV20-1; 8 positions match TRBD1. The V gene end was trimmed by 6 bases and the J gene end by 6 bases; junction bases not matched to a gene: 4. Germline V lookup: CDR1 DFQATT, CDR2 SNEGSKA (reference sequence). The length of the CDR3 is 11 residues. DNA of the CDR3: TGCAGTGCAAGGACAGGGAGCGAGCAGTACTTC. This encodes CSARTGSEQYF.

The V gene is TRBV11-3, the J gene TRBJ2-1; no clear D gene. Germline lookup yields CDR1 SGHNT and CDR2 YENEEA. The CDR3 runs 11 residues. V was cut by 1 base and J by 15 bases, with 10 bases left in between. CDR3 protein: CASSLGPRRFF. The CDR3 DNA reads TGTGCCAGCAGCTTAGGGCCGAGGCGGTTCTTC.

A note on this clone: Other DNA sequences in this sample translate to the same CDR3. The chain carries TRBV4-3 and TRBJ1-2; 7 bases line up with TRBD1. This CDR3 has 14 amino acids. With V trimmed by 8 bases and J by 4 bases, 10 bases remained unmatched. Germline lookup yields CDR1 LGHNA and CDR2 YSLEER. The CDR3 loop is CASAPGQTPYGYTF. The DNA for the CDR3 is TGCGCCAGCGCCCCGGGACAGACCCCCTATGGCTACACCTTC.

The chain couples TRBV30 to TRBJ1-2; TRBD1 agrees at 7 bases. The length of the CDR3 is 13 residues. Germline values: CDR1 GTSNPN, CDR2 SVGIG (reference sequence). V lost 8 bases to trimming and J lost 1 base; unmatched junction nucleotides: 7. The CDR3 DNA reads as TGTGCCGGAAACAGGGGAGGTAACTATGGCTACACCTTC. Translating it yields CAGNRGGNYGYTF. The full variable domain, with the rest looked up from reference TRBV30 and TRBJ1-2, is SQTIHQWPATLVQPVGSPLSLECTVEGTSNPNLYWYRQAAGRGLQLLFYSVGIGQISSEVPQNLSASRPQDRQFILSSKKLLLSDSGFYLCAGNRGGNYGYTFGSGTRLTVV.

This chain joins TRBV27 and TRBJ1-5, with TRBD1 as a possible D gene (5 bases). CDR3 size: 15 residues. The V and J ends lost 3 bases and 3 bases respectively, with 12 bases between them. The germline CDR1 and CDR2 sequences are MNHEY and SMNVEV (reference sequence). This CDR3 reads CASSLEAGYNQPQHF. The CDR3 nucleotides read TGTGCCAGCAGTTTGGAGGCAGGGTACAATCAGCCCCAGCATTTT.

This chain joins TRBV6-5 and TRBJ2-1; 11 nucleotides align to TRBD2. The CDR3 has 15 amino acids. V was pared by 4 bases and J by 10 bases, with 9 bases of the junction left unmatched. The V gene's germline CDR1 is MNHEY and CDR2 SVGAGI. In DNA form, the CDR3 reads TGTGCCAGCAGTTCACATAGCGGGGGGGCACAAGAGCAGTTCTTC. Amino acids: CASSSHSGGAQEQFF.

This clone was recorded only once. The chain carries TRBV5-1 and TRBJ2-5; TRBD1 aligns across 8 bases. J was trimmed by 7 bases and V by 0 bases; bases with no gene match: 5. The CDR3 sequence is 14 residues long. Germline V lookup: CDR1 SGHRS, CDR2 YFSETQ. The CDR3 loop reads CASSLAGQGRTQYF. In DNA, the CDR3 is TGCGCCAGCAGCTTGGCAGGACAGGGTCGGACCCAGTACTTC.

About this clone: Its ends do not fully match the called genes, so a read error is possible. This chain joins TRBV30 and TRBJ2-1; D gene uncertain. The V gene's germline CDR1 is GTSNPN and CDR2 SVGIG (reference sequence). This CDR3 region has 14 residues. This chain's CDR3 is CAWRVGPRANEQFF. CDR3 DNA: TGTGCCTGGCGTGTAGGGCCAAGGGCCAATGAGCAGTTCTTC.

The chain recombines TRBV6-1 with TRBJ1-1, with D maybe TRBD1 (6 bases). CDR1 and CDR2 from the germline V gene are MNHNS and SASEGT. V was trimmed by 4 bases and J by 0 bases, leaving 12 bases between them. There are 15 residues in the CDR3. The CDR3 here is CASSATGIMNTEAFF. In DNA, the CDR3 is TGTGCCAGCAGTGCCACAGGGATCATGAACACTGAAGCTTTCTTT.

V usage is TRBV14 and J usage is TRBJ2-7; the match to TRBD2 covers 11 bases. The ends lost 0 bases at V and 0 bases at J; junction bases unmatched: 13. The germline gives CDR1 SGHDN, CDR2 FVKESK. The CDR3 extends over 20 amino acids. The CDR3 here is CASSQDRGLAGGHNSYEQYF. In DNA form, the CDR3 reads TGTGCCAGCAGCCAAGATAGAGGGCTAGCGGGGGGCCATAACTCCTACGAGCAGTACTTC.

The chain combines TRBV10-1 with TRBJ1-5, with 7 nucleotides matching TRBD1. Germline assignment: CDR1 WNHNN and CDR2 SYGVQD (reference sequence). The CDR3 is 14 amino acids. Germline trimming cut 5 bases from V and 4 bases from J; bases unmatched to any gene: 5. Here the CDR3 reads CASSPDRVNQPQHF. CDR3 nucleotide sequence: TGCGCCAGCAGTCCAGACAGGGTAAATCAGCCCCAGCATTTT.

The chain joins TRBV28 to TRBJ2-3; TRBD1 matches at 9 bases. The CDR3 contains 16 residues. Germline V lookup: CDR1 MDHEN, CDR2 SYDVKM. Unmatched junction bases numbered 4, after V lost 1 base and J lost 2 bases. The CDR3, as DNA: TGTGCCAGCAGTTTATCCGGGACAGGGTTCACAGATACGCAGTATTTT. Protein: CASSLSGTGFTDTQYF.

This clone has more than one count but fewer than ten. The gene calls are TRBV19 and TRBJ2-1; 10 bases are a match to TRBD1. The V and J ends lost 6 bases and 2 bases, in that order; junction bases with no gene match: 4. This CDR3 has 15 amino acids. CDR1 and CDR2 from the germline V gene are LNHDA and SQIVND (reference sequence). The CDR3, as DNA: TGTGCCAGTAGCGCCGGGACAGGGGCCTACAATGAGCAGTTCTTC. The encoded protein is CASSAGTGAYNEQFF.